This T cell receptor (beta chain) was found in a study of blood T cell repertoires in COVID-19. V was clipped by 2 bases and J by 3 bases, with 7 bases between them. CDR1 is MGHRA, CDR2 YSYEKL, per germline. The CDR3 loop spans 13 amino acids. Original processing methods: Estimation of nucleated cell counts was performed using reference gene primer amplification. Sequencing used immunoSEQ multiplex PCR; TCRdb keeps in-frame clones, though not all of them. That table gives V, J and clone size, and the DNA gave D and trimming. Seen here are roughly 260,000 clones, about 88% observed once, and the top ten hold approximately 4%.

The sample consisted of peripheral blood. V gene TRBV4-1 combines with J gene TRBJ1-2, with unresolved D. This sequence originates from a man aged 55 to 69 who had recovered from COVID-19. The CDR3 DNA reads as TGCGCCAGCAGCCAAAACCGCGACTATGGCTACACCTTC. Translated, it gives CASSQNRDYGYTF.